These T cell receptor beta chains were read from a single sample in a study of T cell changes during pregnancy in multiple sclerosis. Generated by immunoSEQ multiplex PCR, the TCRdb table keeps only in-frame clones and is missing some. The sample yields about 20,000 clones, roughly 90% seen once. The specimen was CD8+ T cells from peripheral blood mononuclear cells, collected in the third trimester of pregnancy. These receptor sequences come from a female donor in good health, enrolled as a control in a pregnancy study. CDR3s include the opening cysteine and the closing phenylalanine or tryptophan. Fields, in order: CDR3 DNA, CDR3 protein, clone size, D gene, CDR3 length, V gene, J gene. A D gene is named only where the DNA matches it firmly. Not every row has a clone size; where given, it reads once, few, many or a size class.

TGTGCCAGCTCCCCTGGCTCCCGCTTGGGCTACACCTTC	CASSPGSRLGYTF	NA	NA	13	TRBV27	TRBJ1-2
TGTGCCAGTAGCTGGGCCCTGACCCAAACTGAAGCTTTCTTT	CASSWALTQTEAFF	NA	NA	14	TRBV19	TRBJ1-1
TGTGCCAGCAGCTTAGGGACTAGCGGATTGGCGGAGACCCAGTACTTC	CASSLGTSGLAETQYF	once	TRBD2	16	TRBV7-3	TRBJ2-5
TGTGCCAGCAGTTTGAGTGTGGTTAGATACAATGAGCAGTTCTTC	CASSLSVVRYNEQFF	NA	NA	15	TRBV28	TRBJ2-1
TGTGCCAGCAGCGTAGGAGGGAATAGCAATCAGCCCCAGCATTTT	CASSVGGNSNQPQHF	NA	NA	15	TRBV9	TRBJ1-5
TGTGCCAGCAGTTACTTTCTGAGCGGGTCCCCATACGAGCAGTACTTC	CASSYFLSGSPYEQYF	NA	NA	16	TRBV6-6	TRBJ2-7
TGTGCCAGTAGTTTAATGGTAGCGACTAATGAAAAACTGTTTTTT	CASSLMVATNEKLFF	NA	NA	15	TRBV19	TRBJ1-4
TGCGCCAGCAGCCAAGGACTAGCGGGGAGCTACGAGCAGTACTTC	CASSQGLAGSYEQYF	few	TRBD2	15	TRBV4-3	TRBJ2-7
TGTGCCAGCAGCTTGGGGCCCCCCTACAATGAGCAGTTCTTC	CASSLGPPYNEQFF	NA	NA	14	TRBV5-4	TRBJ2-1
TGTGCCAGTAGTATCGGGGTGAACACTGAAGCTTTCTTT	CASSIGVNTEAFF	NA	NA	13	TRBV19	TRBJ1-1
TGTGCCAGCGGCCGACTAGCGGGGTTTGATGAGCAGTTCTTC	CASGRLAGFDEQFF	NA	TRBD2	14	TRBV7-9	TRBJ2-1
TGCGCCAGCAGCCACGGGGACAGTACCTACGAGCAGTACTTC	CASSHGDSTYEQYF	NA	TRBD1	14	TRBV4-3	TRBJ2-7
TGTGCCAGCAGTTACGCCGGGGGACAGAAGCAGTTCTTC	CASSYAGGQKQFF	NA	NA	13	TRBV6-5	TRBJ2-1
TGTGCCAGCAGCTTAGGACAGGGGGCAATTACTTCTGAAGCTTTCTTT	CASSLGQGAITSEAFF	NA	TRBD1	16	TRBV11-2	TRBJ1-1
TGTGCCAGTAGTACGATACTGGGAGGGGTGGGGAACACTGAAGCTTTCTTT	CASSTILGGVGNTEAFF	NA	NA	17	TRBV19	TRBJ1-1
TGTGCCAGCAGTCTGACAGGCGCCTCTGGGGCCAACGTCCTGACTTTC	CASSLTGASGANVLTF	NA	NA	16	TRBV7-9	TRBJ2-6
TGTGCCAGCCGGGGGGCGGCTTCGTACACTGAAGCTTTCTTT	CASRGAASYTEAFF	NA	NA	14	TRBV11-2	TRBJ1-1
TGTGCCAGTAGTTTCACTAGCGACAATGAGCAGTTCTTC	CASSFTSDNEQFF	NA	TRBD2	13	TRBV19	TRBJ2-1
TGTGCCAGCAGCCTCCGGGGGGGAGAGACCCAGTACTTC	CASSLRGGETQYF	NA	TRBD2	13	TRBV7-9	TRBJ2-5
TGTGCCACCGGGCTGAAGGGGCGGTGGGACGAGCAGTACTTC	CATGLKGRWDEQYF	NA	NA	14	TRBV15	TRBJ2-7
TGTGCCAGCAGCTTACCGGGCCGGGAGACAATCTATGGCTACACCTTC	CASSLPGRETIYGYTF	NA	NA	16	TRBV7-9	TRBJ1-2
TGTGCCAGCAGCCCCGGGACATATCTTGGCTACACCTTC	CASSPGTYLGYTF	NA	NA	13	TRBV11-2	TRBJ1-2
TGTGCCAGCAGGGGGGGGCAAGAGACCCAGTACTTC	CASRGGQETQYF	NA	TRBD2	12	TRBV7-9	TRBJ2-5
TGTGCCAGCAGTGGGACTAGCGGGACCTCAGATACGCAGTATTTT	CASSGTSGTSDTQYF	NA	TRBD2	15	TRBV6-4	TRBJ2-3